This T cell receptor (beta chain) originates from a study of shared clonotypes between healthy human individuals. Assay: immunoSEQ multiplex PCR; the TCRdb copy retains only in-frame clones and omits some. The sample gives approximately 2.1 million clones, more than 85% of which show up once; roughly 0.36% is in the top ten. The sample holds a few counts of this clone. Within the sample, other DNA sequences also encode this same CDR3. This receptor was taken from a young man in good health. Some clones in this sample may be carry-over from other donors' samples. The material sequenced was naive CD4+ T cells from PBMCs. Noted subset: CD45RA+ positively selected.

CDR3 DNA sequence: TGTGCCAGCAGTGAAGCGCTGAGCAATCAGCCCCAGCATTTT. It specifies CASSEALSNQPQHF. The V and J genes are TRBV2 and TRBJ1-5, with no clear D. The germline V and J ends were trimmed by 0 bases and 1 base, with 4 bases remaining between them. CDR3 length: 14 amino acids. Germline V CDR1 and CDR2: SNHLY, FYNNEI. Supplemented by reference TRBV2 and TRBJ1-5, the full variable domain reads EPEVTQTPSHQVTQMGQEVILRCVPISNHLYFYWYRQILGQKVEFLVSFYNNEISEKSEIFDDQFSVERPDGSNFTLKIRSTKLEDSAMYFCASSEALSNQPQHFGDGTRLSIL.